This T cell receptor (beta chain) was found in a study of T cell responses to AZD1222 COVID-19 vaccine. Study observations and caveats: Nearly half of spike-specific TCRs reportedly target unmutated variant regions. The study sampled repertoires only after the peak T cell response. CD4 TCRs linked to vaccination spanned spike, dominating at 160-218 and 743-854. Vaccination with two AZD1222 doses was followed by a rise in Spike-specific TCR breadth and depth.

TCRdb's table, derived via immunoSEQ multiplex PCR, lists solely in-frame clones and lacks some. The sample has 100,000 to 140,000 clones, 70% to 90% seen once. A remark on this clone: Its antigen is as yet unknown.

The sequence was obtained from an adult who received the AZD1222 COVID-19 vaccine. This sample comprised peripheral blood, obtained 28 days after the second AZD1222 dose.

The CDR3 region has the DNA TGTGCCAGCAGCTTTGGGACTAGCGTCCCCACAGATACGCAGTATTTT. Translated: CASSFGTSVPTDTQYF. This chain links TRBV5-4 with TRBJ2-3, with 10 nucleotides matching TRBD2. After removal of 2 bases from V and 2 bases from J, the junction contained 5 bases not matched to a gene. CDR3 length: 16 amino acids. Looked up from germline, CDR1 is SGHNT and CDR2 is YYREEE (reference sequence).